This TCR beta chain came from a study of OX40 agonist ivuxolimab in advanced cancers. About the study: Ivuxolimab, which patients received intravenously every 2 weeks, was dosed at 0.01 to 10 mg/kg. Therapy given before enrollment (anti-PD-1, anti-PD-L1 or anti-CTLA-4) was allowed, and approximately 40% had some.

Study conclusions and caveats: There was clonal expansion of CD4+ and CD8+ blood T cells by week 6 at 0.1 to 3.0 mg/kg.

Germline V gives CDR1 SGHVS, CDR2 FQNEAQ. The CDR3 has 15 amino acids. J lost 4 bases, V lost 5 bases, and 8 bases had no gene match. This clone was seen a few times. Its target is not known. The repertoire was sequenced with immunoSEQ multiplex PCR; TCRdb's copy has only in-frame clones and lacks some. The top ten clones hold about 5.1% of a sample with 60,000 to 70,000 clones, roughly 82% of them seen once. The sequence was collected from an adult with an advanced solid tumor such as melanoma, head and neck, liver or kidney cancer. The input for sequencing was CD4+ or CD8+ T cells sorted from blood, taken in a trial of the OX40 agonist ivuxolimab. This sequence joins TRBV7-8 and TRBJ2-3, with TRBD1 identical over 8 bases. CDR3 sequence reads: CASSMDRVVADTQYF. The DNA of the CDR3 is TGTGCCAGCAGCATGGACAGGGTAGTGGCAGATACGCAGTATTTT. Full variable domain (missing parts from reference TRBV7-8 and TRBJ2-3): GAGVSQSPRYKVAKRGQDVALRCDPISGHVSLFWYQQALGQGPEFLTYFQNEAQLDKSGLPSDRFFAERPEGSVSTLKIQRTQQEDSAVYLCASSMDRVVADTQYFGPGTRLTVL.